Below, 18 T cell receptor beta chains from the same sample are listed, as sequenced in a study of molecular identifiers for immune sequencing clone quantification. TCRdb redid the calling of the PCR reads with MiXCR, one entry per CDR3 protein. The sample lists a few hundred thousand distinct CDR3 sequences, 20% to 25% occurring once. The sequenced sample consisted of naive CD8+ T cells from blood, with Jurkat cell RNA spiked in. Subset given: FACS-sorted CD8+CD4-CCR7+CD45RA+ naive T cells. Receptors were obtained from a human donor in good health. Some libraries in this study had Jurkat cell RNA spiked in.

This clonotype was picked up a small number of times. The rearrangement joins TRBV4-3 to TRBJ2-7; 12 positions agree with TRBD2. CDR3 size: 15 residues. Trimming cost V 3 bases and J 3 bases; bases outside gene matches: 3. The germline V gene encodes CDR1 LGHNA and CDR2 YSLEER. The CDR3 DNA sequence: TGCGCCAGCAGCCACGGACTAGCGGGGTACTACGAGCAGTACTTC. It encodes CASSHGLAGYYEQYF.

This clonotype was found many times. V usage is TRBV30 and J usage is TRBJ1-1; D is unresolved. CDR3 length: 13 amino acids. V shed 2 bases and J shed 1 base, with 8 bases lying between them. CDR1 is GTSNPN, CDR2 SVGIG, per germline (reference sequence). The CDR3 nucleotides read TGTGCCTGGAGTTTAGGCAAGAACACTGAAGCTTTCTTT. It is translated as CAWSLGKNTEAFF.

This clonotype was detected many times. The CDR3 region is CASSSDRSSYNEQFF. For the CDR3, the DNA is TGTGCCAGCAGCTCGGACCGCAGCTCCTACAATGAGCAGTTCTTC. The chain uses TRBV11-2 and TRBJ2-1; D is unclear. Germline V gene data show CDR1 as SGHAT and CDR2 as FQNNGV. CDR3 length equals 15 residues. V was cut by 4 bases and J by 0 bases, with 10 bases left in between.

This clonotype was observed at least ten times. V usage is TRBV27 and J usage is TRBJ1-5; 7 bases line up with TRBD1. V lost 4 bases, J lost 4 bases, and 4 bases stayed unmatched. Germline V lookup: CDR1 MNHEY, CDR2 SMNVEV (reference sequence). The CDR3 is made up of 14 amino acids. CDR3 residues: CASSSSGQNQPQHF. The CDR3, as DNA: TGTGCCAGCAGTTCCTCGGGACAGAATCAGCCCCAGCATTTT.

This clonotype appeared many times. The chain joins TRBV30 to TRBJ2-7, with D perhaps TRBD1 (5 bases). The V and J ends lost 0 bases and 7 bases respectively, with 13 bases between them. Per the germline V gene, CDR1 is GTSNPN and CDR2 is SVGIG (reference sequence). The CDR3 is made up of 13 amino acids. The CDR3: CAWSVAGLGEQYF. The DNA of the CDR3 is TGTGCCTGGAGTGTGGCAGGGTTGGGTGAGCAGTACTTC.

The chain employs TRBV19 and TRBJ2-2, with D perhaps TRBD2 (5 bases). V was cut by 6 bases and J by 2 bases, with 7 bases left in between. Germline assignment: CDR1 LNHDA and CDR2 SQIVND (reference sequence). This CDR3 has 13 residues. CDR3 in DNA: TGTGCCAGTAGGGACTTTAACACCGGGGAGCTGTTTTTT. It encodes CASRDFNTGELFF.

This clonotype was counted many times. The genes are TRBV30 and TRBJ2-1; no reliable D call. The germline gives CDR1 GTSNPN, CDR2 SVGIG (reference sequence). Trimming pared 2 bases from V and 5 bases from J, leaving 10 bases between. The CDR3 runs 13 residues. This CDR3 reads CAWSRVSHNEQFF. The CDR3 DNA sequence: TGTGCCTGGAGTCGTGTTAGCCACAATGAGCAGTTCTTC. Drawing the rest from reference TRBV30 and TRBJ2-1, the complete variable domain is SQTIHQWPATLVQPVGSPLSLECTVEGTSNPNLYWYRQAAGRGLQLLFYSVGIGQISSEVPQNLSASRPQDRQFILSSKKLLLSDSGFYLCAWSRVSHNEQFFGPGTRLTVL.

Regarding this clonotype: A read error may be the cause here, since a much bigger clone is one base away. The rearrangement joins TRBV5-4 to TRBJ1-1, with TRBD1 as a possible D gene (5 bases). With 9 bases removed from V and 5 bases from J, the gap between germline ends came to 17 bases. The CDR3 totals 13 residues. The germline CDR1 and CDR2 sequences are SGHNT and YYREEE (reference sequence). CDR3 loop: CATAALSGTEAFF. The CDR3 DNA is TGTGCCACCGCGGCCCTCTCAGGGACTGAAGCTTTCTTT.

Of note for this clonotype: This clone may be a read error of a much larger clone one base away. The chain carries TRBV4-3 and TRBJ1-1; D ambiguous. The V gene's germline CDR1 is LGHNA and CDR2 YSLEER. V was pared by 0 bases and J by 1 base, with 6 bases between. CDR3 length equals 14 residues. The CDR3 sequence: CASSQDHPNTEAFF. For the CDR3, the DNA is TGCGCCAGCAGCCAAGATCACCCGAACACTGAAGCTTTCTTT.

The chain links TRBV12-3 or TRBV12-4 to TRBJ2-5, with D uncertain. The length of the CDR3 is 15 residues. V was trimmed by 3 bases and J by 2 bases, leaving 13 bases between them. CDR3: CASSLGWDGQETQYF. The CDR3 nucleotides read TGTGCCAGCAGTTTGGGATGGGATGGGCAAGAGACCCAGTACTTC.

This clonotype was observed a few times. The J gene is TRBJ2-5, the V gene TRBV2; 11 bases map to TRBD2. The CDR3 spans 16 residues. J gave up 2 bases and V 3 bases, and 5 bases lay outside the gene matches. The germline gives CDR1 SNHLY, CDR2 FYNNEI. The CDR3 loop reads CASSDRLAGNQETQYF. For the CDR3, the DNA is TGTGCCAGCAGTGATAGACTAGCGGGGAATCAAGAGACCCAGTACTTC.

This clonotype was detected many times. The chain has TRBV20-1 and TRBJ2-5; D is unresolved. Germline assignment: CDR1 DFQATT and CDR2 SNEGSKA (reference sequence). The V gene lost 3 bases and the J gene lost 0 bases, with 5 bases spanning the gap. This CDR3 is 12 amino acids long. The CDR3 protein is CSASHDQETQYF. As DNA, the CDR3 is TGCAGTGCTAGTCATGACCAAGAGACCCAGTACTTC.

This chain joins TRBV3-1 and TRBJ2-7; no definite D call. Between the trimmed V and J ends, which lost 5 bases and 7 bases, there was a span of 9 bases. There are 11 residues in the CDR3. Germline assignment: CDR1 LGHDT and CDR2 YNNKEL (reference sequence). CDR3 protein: CASSSDAEQYF. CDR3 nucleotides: TGTGCCAGCAGCTCGGACGCGGAGCAGTACTTC.

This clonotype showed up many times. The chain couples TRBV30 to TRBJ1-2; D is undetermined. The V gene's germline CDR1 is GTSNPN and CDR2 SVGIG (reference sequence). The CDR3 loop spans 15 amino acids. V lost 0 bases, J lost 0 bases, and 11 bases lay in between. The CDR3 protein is CAWSVLVSANYGYTF. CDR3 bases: TGTGCCTGGAGTGTATTGGTGTCAGCTAACTATGGCTACACCTTC.

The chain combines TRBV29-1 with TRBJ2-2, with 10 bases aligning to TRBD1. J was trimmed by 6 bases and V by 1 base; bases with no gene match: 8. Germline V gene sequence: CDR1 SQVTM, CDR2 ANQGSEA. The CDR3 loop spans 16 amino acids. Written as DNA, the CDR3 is TGCAGCGTTGAAGGTTGGGGACAGGGGCAAGCCGGGGAGCTGTTTTTT. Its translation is CSVEGWGQGQAGELFF.

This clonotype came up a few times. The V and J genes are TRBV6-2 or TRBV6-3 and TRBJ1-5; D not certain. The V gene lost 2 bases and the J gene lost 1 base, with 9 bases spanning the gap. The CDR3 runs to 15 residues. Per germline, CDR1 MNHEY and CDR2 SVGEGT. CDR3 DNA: TGTGCCAGCAGTTACGAGGGCCTGAGCAATCAGCCCCAGCATTTT. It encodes CASSYEGLSNQPQHF.

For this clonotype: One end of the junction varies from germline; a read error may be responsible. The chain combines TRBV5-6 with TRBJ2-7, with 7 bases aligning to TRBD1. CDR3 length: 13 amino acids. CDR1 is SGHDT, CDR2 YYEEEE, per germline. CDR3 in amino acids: CASSQGTAYEQCF. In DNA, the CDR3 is TGTGCCAGCAGCCAAGGGACAGCCTACGAGCAGTGCTTC.

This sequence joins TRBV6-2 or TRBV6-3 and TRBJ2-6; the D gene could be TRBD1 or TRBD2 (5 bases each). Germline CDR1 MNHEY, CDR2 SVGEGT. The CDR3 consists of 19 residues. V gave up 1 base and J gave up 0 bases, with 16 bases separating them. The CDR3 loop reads CASSYLPGLLNSGANVLTF. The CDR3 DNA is TGTGCCAGCAGTTACTTGCCGGGGCTACTGAACTCTGGGGCCAACGTCCTGACTTTC.